The rows below give T cell receptor beta chains drawn from one sample of a study of blood T cells in healthy people across ages. MiXCR, applied by TCRdb to the 5' RACE reads, yields one record per CDR3 protein. The top ten clones hold roughly 2.1% of a sample with 2 million or so distinct CDR3 sequences, around 50% of them seen once. Sequencing input: blood. All receptors derive from a middle-aged woman in good health. Both conserved end residues are part of each CDR3. A D gene is named only where the DNA matches it firmly. The size entry is marked missing in some rows and otherwise reads once, few, many or a size class.

>NA|TRBJ1-2|NA|TRBV5-1
CASSPGFGIGGYTF
TGCGCCAGCAGCCCCGGGTTCGGGATTGGAGGCTACACCTTC
>NA|TRBJ2-4|NA|TRBV4-1
CASSAAGGTLAKNIQYF
TGCGCCAGCAGCGCTGCCGGTGGGACTTTAGCCAAAAACATTCAGTACTTC
>TRBD1|TRBJ1-5|few|TRBV28
CASSLGTGGKQPQHF
TGTGCCAGCAGTTTGGGGACAGGGGGCAAACAGCCCCAGCATTTT
>NA|TRBJ2-4|few|TRBV6-1
CASSEGLGFQNIQYF
TGTGCCAGCAGTGAAGGTCTGGGTTTCCAAAACATTCAGTACTTC
>NA|TRBJ2-7|NA|TRBV7-6
CAGSPTGLVSEQYF
TGTGCCGGCAGCCCAACAGGGTTGGTCTCCGAGCAGTACTTC
>NA|TRBJ2-7|NA|TRBV5-1
CASRETNAYEQYF
TGCGCCAGCAGGGAAACAAATGCCTACGAGCAGTACTTC
>NA|TRBJ1-2|NA|TRBV4-2
CASSQEVRKGYTF
TGTGCCAGCAGCCAAGAGGTGAGGAAGGGCTACACCTTC
>NA|TRBJ1-1|NA|TRBV4-3
CASSQESDLNTEAFF
TGCGCCAGCAGCCAAGAGTCAGACTTGAACACTGAAGCTTTCTTT
>NA|TRBJ2-2|NA|TRBV6-5
CASRQADYTGELFF
TGTGCCAGCAGGCAGGCGGACTACACCGGGGAGCTGTTTTTT
>NA|TRBJ2-7|NA|TRBV15
CATSRDPASNEQYF
TGTGCCACCAGCAGAGATCCAGCGAGCAATGAGCAGTACTTC
>TRBD1|TRBJ1-1|NA|TRBV7-2
CASSLPWTGRDTEAFF
TGTGCCAGCAGCTTACCATGGACAGGGCGTGACACTGAAGCTTTCTTT
>NA|TRBJ2-5|NA|TRBV5-1
CASSLPATVYQETQYF
TGCGCCAGCAGCCTACCCGCGACAGTGTACCAAGAGACCCAGTACTTC
>TRBD1|TRBJ2-7|NA|TRBV5-1
CASSKATGGEQYF
TGCGCCAGCAGCAAGGCGACAGGGGGAGAGCAGTACTTC
>TRBD1|TRBJ1-2|NA|TRBV20-1
CSAWDRGRLGYGYTF
TGCAGTGCATGGGACAGGGGACGCCTAGGCTATGGCTACACCTTC
>TRBD2|TRBJ2-3|few|TRBV20-1
CSAQRDYSTDTQYF
TGCAGTGCCCAGAGGGACTACAGCACAGATACGCAGTATTTT
>NA|TRBJ2-1|few|TRBV6-2/TRBV6-3
CVYNEQFF
TGTGTCTACAATGAGCAGTTCTTC
>NA|TRBJ1-4|few|TRBV16
CASSQLEGRVEKLFF
TGTGCCAGCAGCCAATTGGAGGGGCGAGTTGAAAAACTGTTTTTT
>TRBD2|TRBJ2-1|NA|TRBV6-2/TRBV6-3
CASSYVLAGGHDEQFF
TGTGCCAGCAGTTACGTACTAGCGGGGGGGCACGATGAGCAGTTCTTC
>TRBD2|TRBJ2-5|NA|TRBV29-1
CSTRTSQETQYF
TGCAGCACCAGGACTAGTCAAGAGACCCAGTACTTC
>NA|TRBJ2-5|many|TRBV29-1
CSAFWGPPFEDDIQETQYF
TGCAGCGCCTTTTGGGGCCCCCCTTTTGAGGATGACATCCAAGAGACCCAGTACTTC
>TRBD2|TRBJ2-7|NA|TRBV27
CASSLFASGTMTGEQYF
TGTGCCAGCAGTTTATTTGCGTCCGGGACTATGACGGGCGAGCAGTACTTC
>NA|TRBJ2-2|NA|TRBV7-3
CASSSNAGVDTGELFF
TGTGCCAGCAGCTCGAATGCAGGGGTCGACACCGGGGAGCTGTTTTTT
>NA|TRBJ1-2|NA|TRBV6-6
CASKQGSGSYFYGYTF
TGTGCCAGCAAACAGGGTTCTGGTTCTTACTTCTATGGCTACACCTTC
>NA|TRBJ2-7|NA|TRBV20-1
CSAGRTDNEQYF
TGCAGTGCTGGTAGGACGGACAATGAGCAGTACTTC
>NA|TRBJ1-2|NA|TRBV6-1
CASRDTSYGYTF
TGTGCCAGCAGAGACACGTCCTATGGCTACACCTTC
>NA|TRBJ1-2|few|TRBV7-3
CASSPGGGEYGYTF
TGTGCCAGCAGCCCGGGGGGGGGAGAATATGGCTACACCTTC
>TRBD1|TRBJ2-7|NA|TRBV5-6
CASSQPGQGEWVASYEQYF
TGTGCCAGCAGCCAACCGGGACAGGGGGAATGGGTGGCATCCTACGAGCAGTACTTC
>TRBD2|TRBJ2-7|NA|TRBV27
CASTLWILAGGPRGEQYF
TGTGCCAGCACCCTCTGGATCCTAGCGGGGGGTCCTCGGGGCGAGCAGTACTTC
>NA|TRBJ2-5|NA|TRBV12-3/TRBV12-4
CASRSRGETQYF
TGTGCCAGCAGATCAAGGGGGGAGACCCAGTACTTC
>NA|TRBJ2-6|few|TRBV6-5
CASRTRPAGANVLTF
TGTGCCAGCAGAACCCGGCCTGCCGGGGCCAACGTCCTGACTTTC
>TRBD1|TRBJ2-5|few|TRBV29-1
CSVVPRQGSMETQYF
TGCAGCGTTGTCCCTCGACAGGGGAGCATGGAAACCCAGTACTTC
>NA|TRBJ2-5|once|TRBV15
CATSRQHNEQYF
TGTGCCACCAGCAGACAGCACAATGAGCAGTACTTC
>NA|TRBJ2-7|NA|TRBV20-1
CSATSGTVTSYEQYF
TGCAGTGCTACCAGCGGGACAGTCACCTCCTACGAGCAGTACTTC
>NA|TRBJ2-7|NA|TRBV4-2
CASSPWGPTPSEQYF
TGTGCCAGCAGCCCGTGGGGCCCCACACCATCCGAGCAGTACTTC
>NA|TRBJ2-4|NA|TRBV7-2
CASSPGWAKNIQYF
TGTGCCAGCAGCCCCGGGTGGGCCAAAAACATTCAGTACTTC
>TRBD1|TRBJ2-1|few|TRBV20-1
CSADRQGSDEQFF
TGCAGTGCAGACCGACAGGGGAGTGATGAGCAGTTCTTC
>NA|TRBJ2-1|NA|TRBV2
CASSEGARMKQFF
TGTGCCAGCAGTGAAGGGGCTAGAATGAAGCAGTTCTTC
>NA|TRBJ2-3|NA|TRBV6-6
CASSPQGGYTDTQYF
TGTGCCAGCAGTCCTCAAGGGGGATACACAGATACGCAGTATTTT
>NA|TRBJ2-3|NA|TRBV4-3
CASSQEAMGFSTDTQYF
TGCGCCAGCAGCCAAGAAGCTATGGGGTTCTCCACAGATACGCAGTATTTT
>NA|TRBJ2-1|NA|TRBV28
CASGGQYNEQFF
TGTGCCAGCGGGGGGCAGTACAATGAGCAGTTCTTC
>NA|TRBJ2-7|NA|TRBV27
CASSRTQMASGISEQYF
TGTGCCAGCAGCCGTACTCAAATGGCGTCGGGGATATCCGAGCAGTACTTC
>TRBD1|TRBJ1-2|NA|TRBV6-2/TRBV6-3
CASTNTGGSGGYTF
TGTGCCAGCACCAATACAGGGGGCAGCGGCGGCTACACCTTC
>TRBD1|TRBJ2-7|NA|TRBV28
CASSPLRTGGYEQYF
TGTGCCAGCAGCCCACTCCGGACAGGAGGCTACGAGCAGTACTTC
>NA|TRBJ1-4|few|TRBV7-9
CASSSVLGGGEKLFF
TGTGCCAGCAGCTCCGTCCTCGGGGGAGGTGAAAAACTGTTTTTT
>NA|TRBJ1-4|few|TRBV6-6
CASTSANEKLFF
TGTGCCAGCACCTCAGCTAATGAAAAACTGTTTTTT
>TRBD2|TRBJ2-7|NA|TRBV13
CASSLEGEGLDPNSSQYF
TGTGCCAGCAGCTTAGAAGGGGAAGGACTAGACCCCAATTCATCACAGTACTTC
>TRBD1|TRBJ2-4|NA|TRBV25-1
CASSEYGGQGANIQYF
TGTGCCAGCAGTGAATATGGAGGACAGGGGGCAAACATTCAGTACTTC
>TRBD1|TRBJ2-1|NA|TRBV27
CAGSLWGQGDNEQFF
TGTGCCGGCAGTTTATGGGGACAGGGTGACAATGAGCAGTTCTTC
>NA|TRBJ1-2|NA|TRBV7-2
CASSLALDRPNYGYTF
TGTGCCAGCAGCTTAGCCTTGGACAGACCCAACTATGGCTACACCTTC
>NA|TRBJ2-1|NA|TRBV7-9
CASTSTLKDEQFF
TGTGCCAGCACCAGTACGTTGAAGGATGAGCAGTTCTTC
>NA|TRBJ2-7|NA|TRBV7-3
CASSLTGRVLQHNEQYF
TGTGCCAGCAGCTTAACGGGCCGGGTTCTCCAACACAATGAGCAGTACTTC
>TRBD1|TRBJ1-2|few|TRBV20-1
CSAEDRGGYGYTF
TGCAGTGCTGAAGACAGGGGCGGCTATGGCTACACCTTC
>NA|TRBJ2-7|NA|TRBV28
CAITTGSTYEQYF
TGTGCCATTACTACAGGGTCAACCTACGAGCAGTACTTC
>NA|TRBJ2-4|few|TRBV6-6
CASSYGSSMPYF
TGTGCCAGCAGTTACGGCTCGTCTATGCCGTACTTC